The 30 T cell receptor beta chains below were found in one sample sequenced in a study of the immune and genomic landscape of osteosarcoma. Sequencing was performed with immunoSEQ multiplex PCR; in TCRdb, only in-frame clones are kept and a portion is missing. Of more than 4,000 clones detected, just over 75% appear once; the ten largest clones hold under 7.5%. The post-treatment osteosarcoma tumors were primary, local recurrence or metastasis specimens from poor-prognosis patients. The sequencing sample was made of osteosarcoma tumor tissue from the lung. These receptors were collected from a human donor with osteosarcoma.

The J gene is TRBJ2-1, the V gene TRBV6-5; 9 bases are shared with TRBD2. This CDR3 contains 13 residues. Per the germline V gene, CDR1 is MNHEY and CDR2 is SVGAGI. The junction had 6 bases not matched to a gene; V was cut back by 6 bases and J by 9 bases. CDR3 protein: CASSLGLATEQFF. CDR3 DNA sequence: TGTGCCAGCAGCTTGGGACTAGCCACTGAGCAGTTCTTC.

The CDR3 reads CASSSTDGRVPEAFF. Written as DNA, the CDR3 is TGTGCCAGCAGCTCCACGGACGGGCGAGTGCCTGAAGCTTTCTTT. This chain connects TRBV7-2 to TRBJ1-1; D unclear. The germline gives CDR1 SGHTA, CDR2 FQGNSA. V lost 4 bases to trimming and J lost 6 bases, with 18 bases between them. The CDR3 loop spans 15 amino acids.

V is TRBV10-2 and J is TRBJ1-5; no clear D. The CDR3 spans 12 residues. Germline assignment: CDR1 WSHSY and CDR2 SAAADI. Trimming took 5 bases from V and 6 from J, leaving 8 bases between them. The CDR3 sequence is CASSQWFQPQHF. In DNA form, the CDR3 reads TGCGCCAGCAGTCAATGGTTTCAGCCCCAGCATTTT.

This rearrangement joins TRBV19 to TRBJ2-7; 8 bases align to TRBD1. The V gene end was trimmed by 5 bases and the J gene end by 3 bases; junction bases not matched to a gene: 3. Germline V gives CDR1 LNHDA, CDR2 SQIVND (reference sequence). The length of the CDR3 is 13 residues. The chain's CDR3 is CASSAGQDYEQYF. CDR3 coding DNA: TGTGCCAGTAGTGCGGGACAGGACTACGAGCAGTACTTC.

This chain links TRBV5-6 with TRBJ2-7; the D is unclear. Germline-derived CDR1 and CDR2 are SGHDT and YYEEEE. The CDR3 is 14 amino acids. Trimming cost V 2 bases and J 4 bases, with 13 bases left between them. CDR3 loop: CASSLSETEYEQYF. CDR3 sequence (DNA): TGTGCCAGCAGCTTAAGCGAAACAGAATACGAGCAGTACTTC.

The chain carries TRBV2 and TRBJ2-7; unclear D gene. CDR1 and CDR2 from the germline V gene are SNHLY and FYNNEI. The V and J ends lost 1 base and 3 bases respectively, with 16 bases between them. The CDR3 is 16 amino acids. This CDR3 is CASSEGNWGTGYEQYF. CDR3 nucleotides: TGTGCCAGCAGTGAAGGGAATTGGGGAACGGGCTACGAGCAGTACTTC. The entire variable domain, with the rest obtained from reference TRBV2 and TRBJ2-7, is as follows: EPEVTQTPSHQVTQMGQEVILRCVPISNHLYFYWYRQILGQKVEFLVSFYNNEISEKSEIFDDQFSVERPDGSNFTLKIRSTKLEDSAMYFCASSEGNWGTGYEQYFGPGTRLTVT.

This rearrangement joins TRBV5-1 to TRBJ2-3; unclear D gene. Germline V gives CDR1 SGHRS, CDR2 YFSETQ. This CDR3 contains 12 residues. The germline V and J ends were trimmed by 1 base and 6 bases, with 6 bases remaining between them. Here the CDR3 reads CASSLSADTQYF. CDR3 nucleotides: TGCGCCAGCAGCTTGTCGGCGGATACGCAGTATTTT. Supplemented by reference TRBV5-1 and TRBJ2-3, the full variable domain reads KAGVTQTPRYLIKTRGQQVTLSCSPISGHRSVSWYQQTPGQGLQFLFEYFSETQRNKGNFPGRFSGRQFSNSRSEMNVSTLELGDSALYLCASSLSADTQYFGPGTRLTVL.

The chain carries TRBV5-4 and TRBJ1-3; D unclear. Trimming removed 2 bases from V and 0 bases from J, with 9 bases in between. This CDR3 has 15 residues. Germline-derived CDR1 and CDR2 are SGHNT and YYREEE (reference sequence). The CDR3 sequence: CASSFKSGSGNTIYF. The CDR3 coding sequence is TGTGCCAGCAGCTTTAAGTCAGGCTCTGGAAACACCATATATTTT. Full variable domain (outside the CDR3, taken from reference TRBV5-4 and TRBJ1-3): ETGVTQSPTHLIKTRGQQVTLRCSSQSGHNTVSWYQQALGQGPQFIFQYYREEENGRGNFPPRFSGLQFPNYSSELNVNALELDDSALYLCASSFKSGSGNTIYFGEGSWLTVV.

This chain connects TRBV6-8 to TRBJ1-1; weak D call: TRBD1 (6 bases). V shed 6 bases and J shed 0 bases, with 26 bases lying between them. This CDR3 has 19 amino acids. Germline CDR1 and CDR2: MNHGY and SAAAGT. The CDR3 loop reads CASSSLFQGQRSMNTEAFF. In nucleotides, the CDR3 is TGTGCCAGCAGCTCCCTATTCCAGGGGCAAAGGTCCATGAACACTGAAGCTTTCTTT.

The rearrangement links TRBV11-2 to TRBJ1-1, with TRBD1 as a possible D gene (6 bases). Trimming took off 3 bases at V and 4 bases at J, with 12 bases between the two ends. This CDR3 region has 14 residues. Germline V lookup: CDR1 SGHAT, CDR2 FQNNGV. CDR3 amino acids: CASSFEQGFTEAFF. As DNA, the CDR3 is TGTGCCAGCAGCTTTGAACAGGGTTTCACTGAAGCTTTCTTT.

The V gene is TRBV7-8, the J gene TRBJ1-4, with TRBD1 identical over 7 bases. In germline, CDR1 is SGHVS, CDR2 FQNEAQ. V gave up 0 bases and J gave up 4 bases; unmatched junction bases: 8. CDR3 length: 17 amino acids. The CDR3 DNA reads TGTGCCAGCAGCTTAGCTGTAGGGGGCTCCGTTAATGAAAAACTGTTTTTT. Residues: CASSLAVGGSVNEKLFF.

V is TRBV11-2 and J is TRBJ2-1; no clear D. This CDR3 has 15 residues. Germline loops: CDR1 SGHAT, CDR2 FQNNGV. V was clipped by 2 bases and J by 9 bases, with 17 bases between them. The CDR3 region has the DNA TGTGCCAGCAGCTTAAAGGTTGGAGTGGGTAGTGAGCAGTTCTTC. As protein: CASSLKVGVGSEQFF.

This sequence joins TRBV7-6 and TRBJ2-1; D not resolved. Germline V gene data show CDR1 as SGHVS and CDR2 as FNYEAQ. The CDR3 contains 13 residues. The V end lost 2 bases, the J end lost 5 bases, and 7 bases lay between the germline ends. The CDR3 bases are TGTGCCAGCAGCTTAAGGGCACACAATGAGCAGTTCTTC. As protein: CASSLRAHNEQFF.

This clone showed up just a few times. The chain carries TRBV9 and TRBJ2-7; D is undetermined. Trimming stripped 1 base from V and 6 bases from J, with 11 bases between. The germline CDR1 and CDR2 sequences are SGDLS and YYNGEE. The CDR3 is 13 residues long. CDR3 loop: CASSVYGYSEQYF. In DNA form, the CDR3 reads TGTGCCAGCAGCGTATATGGCTATTCCGAGCAGTACTTC.

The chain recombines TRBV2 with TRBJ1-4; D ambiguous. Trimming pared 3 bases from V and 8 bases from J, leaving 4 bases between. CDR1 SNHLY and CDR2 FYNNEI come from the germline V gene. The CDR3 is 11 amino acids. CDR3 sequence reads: CASSDPEKLFF. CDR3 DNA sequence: TGTGCCAGCAGTGACCCGGAAAAACTGTTTTTT.

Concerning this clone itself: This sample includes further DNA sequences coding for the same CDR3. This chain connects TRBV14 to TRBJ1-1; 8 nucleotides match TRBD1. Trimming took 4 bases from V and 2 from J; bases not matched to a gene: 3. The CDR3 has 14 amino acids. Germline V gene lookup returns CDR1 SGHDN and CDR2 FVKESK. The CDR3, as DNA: TGTGCCAGCAGCCCGCAGGGGGCTAACACTGAAGCTTTCTTT. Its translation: CASSPQGANTEAFF. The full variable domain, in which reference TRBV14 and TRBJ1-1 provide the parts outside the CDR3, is EAGVTQFPSHSVIEKGQTVTLRCDPISGHDNLYWYRRVMGKEIKFLLHFVKESKQDESGMPNNRFLAERTGGTYSTLKVQPAELEDSGVYFCASSPQGANTEAFFGQGTRLTVV.

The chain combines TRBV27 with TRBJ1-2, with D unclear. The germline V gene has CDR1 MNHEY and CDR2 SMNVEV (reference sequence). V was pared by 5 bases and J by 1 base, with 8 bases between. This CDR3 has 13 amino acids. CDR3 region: CASSPGLNYGYTF. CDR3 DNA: TGTGCCAGCAGTCCTGGCCTTAACTATGGCTACACCTTC.

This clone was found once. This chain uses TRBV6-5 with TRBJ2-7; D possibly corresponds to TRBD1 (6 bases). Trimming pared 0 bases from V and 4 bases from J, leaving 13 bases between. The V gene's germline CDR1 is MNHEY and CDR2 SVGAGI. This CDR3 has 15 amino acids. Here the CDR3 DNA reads TGTGCCAGCAGTTACTCCCCAGGGGTGGGTTACGAGCAGTACTTC. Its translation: CASSYSPGVGYEQYF.

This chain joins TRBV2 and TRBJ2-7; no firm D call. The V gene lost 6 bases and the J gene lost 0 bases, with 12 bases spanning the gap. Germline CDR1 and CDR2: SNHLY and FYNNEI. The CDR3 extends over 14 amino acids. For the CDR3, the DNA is TGTGCCAGCAGGCAACAGAGAACCTCCTACGAGCAGTACTTC. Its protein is CASRQQRTSYEQYF.

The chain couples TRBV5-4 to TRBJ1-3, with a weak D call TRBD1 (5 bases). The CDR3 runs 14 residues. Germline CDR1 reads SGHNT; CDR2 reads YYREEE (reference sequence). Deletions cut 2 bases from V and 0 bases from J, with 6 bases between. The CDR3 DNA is TGTGCCAGCAGCTTTGACAGCTCTGGAAACACCATATATTTT. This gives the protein CASSFDSSGNTIYF.

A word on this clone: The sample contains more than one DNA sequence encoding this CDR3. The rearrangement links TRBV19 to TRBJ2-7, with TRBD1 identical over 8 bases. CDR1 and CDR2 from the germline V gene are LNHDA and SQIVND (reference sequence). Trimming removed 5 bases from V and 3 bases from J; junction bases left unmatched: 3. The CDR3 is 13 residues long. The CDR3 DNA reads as TGTGCCAGTAGTCCGGGACAGGACTACGAGCAGTACTTC. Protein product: CASSPGQDYEQYF.

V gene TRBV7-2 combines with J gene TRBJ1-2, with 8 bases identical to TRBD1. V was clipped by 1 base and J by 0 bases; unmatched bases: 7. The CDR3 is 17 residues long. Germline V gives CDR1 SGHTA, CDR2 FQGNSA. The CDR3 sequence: CASSLVGTGVSNYGYTF. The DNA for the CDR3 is TGTGCCAGCAGCTTAGTCGGGACAGGCGTTTCTAACTATGGCTACACCTTC.

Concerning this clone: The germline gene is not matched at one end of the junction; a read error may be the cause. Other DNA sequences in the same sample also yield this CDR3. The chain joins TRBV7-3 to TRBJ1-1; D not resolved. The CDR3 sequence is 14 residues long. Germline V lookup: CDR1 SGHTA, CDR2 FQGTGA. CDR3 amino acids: CASSWKAGDTEAFF. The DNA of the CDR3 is TGTGCCAGCAGCTGGAAAGCTGGGGATACTGAAGCCTTCTTT. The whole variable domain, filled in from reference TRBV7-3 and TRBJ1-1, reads GAGVSQTPSNKVTEKGKYVELRCDPISGHTALYWYRQSLGQGPEFLIYFQGTGAADDSGLPNDRFFAVRPEGSVSTLKIQRTERGDSAVYLCASSWKAGDTEAFFGQGTRLTVV.

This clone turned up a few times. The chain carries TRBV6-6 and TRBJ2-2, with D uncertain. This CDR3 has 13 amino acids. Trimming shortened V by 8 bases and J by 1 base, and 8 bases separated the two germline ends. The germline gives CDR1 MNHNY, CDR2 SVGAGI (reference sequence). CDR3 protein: CASLERNTGELFF. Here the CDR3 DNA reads TGTGCCAGCTTAGAACGGAACACCGGGGAGCTGTTTTTT.

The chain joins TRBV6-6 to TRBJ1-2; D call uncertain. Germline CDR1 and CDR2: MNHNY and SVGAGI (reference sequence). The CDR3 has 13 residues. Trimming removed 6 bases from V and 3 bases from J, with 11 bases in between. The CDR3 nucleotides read TGTGCCAGCAGCCTGGAGCCCTACTATGGCTACACCTTC. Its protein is CASSLEPYYGYTF.

CDR3 coding DNA: TGTGCCAGTAGTAGCCGGGGCCCAAACTATGGCTACACCTTC. Translating it yields CASSSRGPNYGYTF. This sequence joins TRBV19 and TRBJ1-2; a possible D gene is TRBD1 (5 bases). The length of the CDR3 is 14 residues. CDR1 and CDR2 from the germline V gene are LNHDA and SQIVND (reference sequence). V shed 4 bases and J shed 2 bases, with 11 bases lying between them. Filled out from reference TRBV19 and TRBJ1-2, the complete variable domain reads DGGITQSPKYLFRKEGQNVTLSCEQNLNHDAMYWYRQDPGQGLRLIYYSQIVNDFQKGDIAEGYSVSREKKESFPLTVTSAQKNPTAFYLCASSSRGPNYGYTFGSGTRLTVV.

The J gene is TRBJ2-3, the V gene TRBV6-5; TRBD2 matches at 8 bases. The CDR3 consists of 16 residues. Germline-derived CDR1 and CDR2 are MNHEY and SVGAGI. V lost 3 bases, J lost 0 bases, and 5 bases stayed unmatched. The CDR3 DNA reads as TGTGCCAGCAGTTATTGGCTAGCGGGTAGCACAGATACGCAGTATTTT. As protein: CASSYWLAGSTDTQYF.

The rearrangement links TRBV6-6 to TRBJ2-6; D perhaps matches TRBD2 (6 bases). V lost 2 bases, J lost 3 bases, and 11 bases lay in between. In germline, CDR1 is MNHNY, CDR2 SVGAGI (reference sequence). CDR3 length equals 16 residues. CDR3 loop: CASSYGGAIGANVLTF. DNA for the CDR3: TGTGCCAGCAGTTACGGAGGGGCGATTGGGGCCAACGTCCTGACTTTC.

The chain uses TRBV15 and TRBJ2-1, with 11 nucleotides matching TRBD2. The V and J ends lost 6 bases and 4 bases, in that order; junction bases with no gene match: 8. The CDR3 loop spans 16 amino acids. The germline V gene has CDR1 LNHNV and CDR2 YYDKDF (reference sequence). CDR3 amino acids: CATSRGIAGGYNEQFF. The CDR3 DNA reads TGTGCCACCAGTCGGGGAATAGCGGGAGGGTACAATGAGCAGTTCTTC. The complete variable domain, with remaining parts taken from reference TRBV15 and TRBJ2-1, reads DAMVIQNPRYQVTQFGKPVTLSCSQTLNHNVMYWYQQKSSQAPKLLFHYYDKDFNNEADTPDNFQSRRPNTSFCFLDIRSPGLGDTAMYLCATSRGIAGGYNEQFFGPGTRLTVL.

The CDR3 spells CSVGQGAHEQYF. Here the CDR3 DNA reads TGCAGCGTTGGGCAGGGGGCGCACGAGCAGTACTTC. The chain couples TRBV29-1 to TRBJ2-7; 8 bases align to TRBD1. The CDR3 extends over 12 amino acids. Germline CDR1 reads SQVTM; CDR2 reads ANQGSEA. V lost 4 bases to trimming and J lost 5 bases; unmatched junction nucleotides: 4.